This record looks at one T cell receptor beta chain sequence and its context. The data originate from a study of blood T cell repertoires in COVID-19. Looking at the study overall: The United States, Italy and Spain were the sources of the acute and convalescent COVID-19 samples. T cells, B-cell-depleted T cells, or PBMCs supplied cDNA or gDNA.

Per the authors' pipeline: Cell counts per sample came from amplifying reference gene primers. This table comes from immunoSEQ multiplex PCR, and its TCRdb copy is limited to in-frame clones, with some not included. V and J calls and clone size are copied from that table; D and trimming were computed from the DNA. Among about 170,000 clones, approximately 84% were seen once, and the ten largest hold under 3%. Germline CDR1 is MNHNS and CDR2 is SASEGT. With 0 bases clipped from V and 0 bases from J, the junction kept 2 bases outside the gene matches. The CDR3 covers 16 residues. The specimen sequenced was peripheral blood. The V and J genes are TRBV6-1 and TRBJ2-3, with 8 bases identical to TRBD2. The clonotype comes from a human donor with acute or convalescent COVID-19. The donor label of this sample is uncertain. The CDR3 reads CASSEAKRESTDTQYF. The CDR3 DNA reads TGTGCCAGCAGTGAAGCGAAGCGGGAGAGCACAGATACGCAGTATTTT.